A single sample is the source of the 5 T cell receptor beta chains below, sequenced in a study of T cell responses to AZD1222 COVID-19 vaccine. Method: immunoSEQ multiplex PCR; TCRdb's copy keeps in-frame clones and lacks some. This table holds under 200,000 clones, 93% found once. This sample comprised peripheral blood, obtained on day 0 of AZD1222 vaccination. These receptors were obtained from an adult in good health.

The rearrangement uses TRBV27 and TRBJ1-5, with D perhaps matching TRBD1 (6 bases). The V gene lost 3 bases and the J gene lost 9 bases, with 12 bases spanning the gap. The CDR3 has 13 residues. The V gene's germline CDR1 is MNHEY and CDR2 SMNVEV (reference sequence). CDR3 bases: TGTGCCAGCAGTTTCGAGGGGGGCTGGCCCCAGCATTTT. Its translation is CASSFEGGWPQHF.

J is TRBJ1-1 and V is TRBV5-4; TRBD1 agrees at 7 bases. The germline CDR1 and CDR2 sequences are SGHNT and YYREEE (reference sequence). The CDR3 is made up of 16 amino acids. Unmatched junction bases numbered 16, after V lost 7 bases and J lost 4 bases. CDR3 in amino acids: CASFSGAGGPITEAFF. Here the CDR3 DNA reads TGTGCCAGCTTTTCCGGGGCAGGGGGGCCGATCACTGAAGCTTTCTTT.

V and J are TRBV11-2 and TRBJ2-1; D is unresolved. The CDR3 is 14 amino acids. The germline CDR1 and CDR2 sequences are SGHAT and FQNNGV. The V and J ends lost 4 bases and 14 bases respectively, with 21 bases between them. The CDR3 is CASSSYKRETREFF. CDR3 nucleotide sequence: TGTGCCAGCAGCTCCTATAAGCGTGAGACAAGGGAGTTCTTC.

The chain joins TRBV7-9 to TRBJ2-6; the D is unclear. The CDR3 runs 15 residues. Per germline, CDR1 SEHNR and CDR2 FQNEAQ (reference sequence). Trimming pared 5 bases from V and 1 base from J, leaving 9 bases between. The CDR3 DNA reads TGTGCCAGCAGCCCCGAAGGATCTGGGGCCAACGTCCTGACTTTC. It encodes CASSPEGSGANVLTF.

This clone was detected once. The chain has TRBV6-5 and TRBJ2-2, with TRBD2 as a possible D gene (6 bases). Germline values: CDR1 MNHEY, CDR2 SVGAGI. V lost 6 bases and J 2 bases, leaving 10 bases between the germline ends. The CDR3 contains 14 residues. The CDR3 loop reads CASRERVNTGELFF. The CDR3 nucleotides are TGTGCCAGCAGGGAGCGGGTTAACACCGGGGAGCTGTTTTTT.